What follows are 26 T cell receptor beta chains derived from one specimen sequenced in a study of cytomegalovirus exposure and HLA in healthy donors (dated by TCRdb to between 2016 and 2019). The library was prepared using the immunoSEQ multiplex PCR assay. Held by TCRdb, this immuneACCESS table contains in-frame sequences only and omits some clones. Under half of the omission traces to an unresolved V gene where checked; the cause of the rest is unknown. For this sample the table gives a few hundred thousand clones, of which more than 80% were detected only once. About 0.8% of the sample lies in the top ten. Sequenced: PBMCs. The receptors here all came from a young woman in good health and CMV-seronegative.

This chain links TRBV29-1 with TRBJ1-2, with TRBD1 identical over 9 bases. Germline V gives CDR1 SQVTM, CDR2 ANQGSEA. Unmatched junction bases numbered 4, after V lost 4 bases and J lost 10 bases. The CDR3 covers 11 residues. The CDR3 loop reads CSVGDREDYTF. DNA for the CDR3: TGCAGCGTTGGGGACAGGGAAGACTACACCTTC.

V usage is TRBV2 and J usage is TRBJ2-7, with 9 bases lining up with TRBD1. Germline-derived CDR1 and CDR2 are SNHLY and FYNNEI. CDR3 length: 15 amino acids. The V segment lost 2 bases and the J segment 2 bases; nucleotides outside the gene matches: 4. CDR3 amino acids: CASSENRGLTYEQYF. The CDR3 nucleotides are TGTGCCAGCAGTGAAAACAGGGGGCTAACCTACGAGCAGTACTTC.

This chain connects TRBV30 to TRBJ2-1; 9 bases map to TRBD1. Per the germline V gene, CDR1 is GTSNPN and CDR2 is SVGIG (reference sequence). The V and J ends lost 4 bases and 4 bases, in that order; junction bases with no gene match: 11. This CDR3 contains 16 residues. The CDR3: CAWTPGRTGVYNEQFF. The CDR3 nucleotides are TGTGCCTGGACCCCGGGCCGGACAGGGGTGTACAATGAGCAGTTCTTC. Filled out from reference TRBV30 and TRBJ2-1, the complete variable domain reads SQTIHQWPATLVQPVGSPLSLECTVEGTSNPNLYWYRQAAGRGLQLLFYSVGIGQISSEVPQNLSASRPQDRQFILSSKKLLLSDSGFYLCAWTPGRTGVYNEQFFGPGTRLTVL.

The chain couples TRBV27 to TRBJ2-7; TRBD1 aligns across 10 bases. CDR1 and CDR2 (germline): MNHEY, SMNVEV (reference sequence). CDR3 length: 17 amino acids. With V trimmed by 6 bases and J by 0 bases, 11 bases remained unmatched. The CDR3 DNA reads TGTGCCAGCAGATTTTTCGGGACAGGGGAACCCTCCTACGAGCAGTACTTC. It is translated as CASRFFGTGEPSYEQYF.

The V gene is TRBV6-5, the J gene TRBJ2-1; TRBD2 matches 13 bases. Germline loops: CDR1 MNHEY, CDR2 SVGAGI. This CDR3 has 15 residues. Losses at the gene ends were 5 bases for V and 8 bases for J; bases not matched to a gene: 6. The CDR3 loop is CASSPRLAGGHEQFF. CDR3 DNA sequence: TGTGCCAGCAGTCCTCGACTAGCGGGGGGCCATGAGCAGTTCTTC.

The V call is TRBV18, the J call TRBJ2-5, with D possibly being TRBD1 (6 bases). This CDR3 has 16 amino acids. Germline CDR1 reads KGHSH; CDR2 reads LQKENI. Trimming took off 0 bases at V and 4 bases at J, with 15 bases between the two ends. CDR3 bases: TGTGCCAGCTCACCACCGGGACATCGAACGGGAGAGACCCAGTACTTC. This sequence encodes CASSPPGHRTGETQYF.

The chain couples TRBV15 to TRBJ2-6; D ambiguous. The germline gives CDR1 LNHNV, CDR2 YYDKDF (reference sequence). There are 16 residues in the CDR3. V lost 1 base and J lost 0, with 7 bases in between. The CDR3 bases are TGTGCCACCAGCAGAGTCGTTAGCTCTGGGGCCAACGTCCTGACTTTC. Translating it yields CATSRVVSSGANVLTF.

The count of this clone is one. The CDR3 DNA reads TGTGCCAGCAGTTTATTTCCGAGGGCCGGGGAGCTGTTTTTT. Translating it yields CASSLFPRAGELFF. This chain joins TRBV27 and TRBJ2-2, with D perhaps TRBD2 (5 bases). Trimming removed 1 base at V and 6 bases at J, with 9 bases between. The CDR3 consists of 14 residues. The germline V gene has CDR1 MNHEY and CDR2 SMNVEV (reference sequence).

CDR3 sequence: CSVTSGSVYNEQFF. In DNA, the CDR3 is TGCAGCGTCACTAGCGGGAGTGTCTACAATGAGCAGTTCTTC. The rearrangement links TRBV29-1 to TRBJ2-1; 11 bases are a match to TRBD2. CDR1 is SQVTM and CDR2 is ANQGSEA in the germline V gene. J lost 3 bases, V lost 6 bases, and 4 bases had no gene match. CDR3 length: 14 amino acids.

V and J are TRBV4-1 and TRBJ1-4, with D possibly being TRBD1 (5 bases). The CDR3 consists of 15 residues. The germline V gene encodes CDR1 MGHRA and CDR2 YSYEKL. The germline V and J ends were trimmed by 1 base and 2 bases, with 8 bases remaining between them. The CDR3 reads CASSQVGGTNEKLFF. The CDR3 coding sequence is TGCGCCAGCAGCCAAGTGGGGGGGACTAATGAAAAACTGTTTTTT.

The rearrangement uses TRBV28 and TRBJ1-5; no definite D call. Germline V gene data show CDR1 as MDHEN and CDR2 as SYDVKM. Between the trimmed V and J ends, which lost 1 base and 4 bases, there was a span of 11 bases. The CDR3 is 15 amino acids. The CDR3 DNA is TGTGCCAGCAGTTTATCCCAAATTCAAAATCAGCCCCAGCATTTT. It is translated as CASSLSQIQNQPQHF.

The J gene is TRBJ2-7, the V gene TRBV7-9; D is unclear. The germline gives CDR1 SEHNR, CDR2 FQNEAQ (reference sequence). V lost 2 bases to trimming and J lost 5 bases, with 7 bases between them. CDR3 length: 12 residues. For the CDR3, the DNA is TGTGCCAGCAGCTTAAAAGCGCACGAGCAGTACTTC. Protein product: CASSLKAHEQYF.

This chain uses TRBV6-1 with TRBJ1-1, with 7 bases matching TRBD1. CDR1 is MNHNS, CDR2 SASEGT, per germline. This CDR3 contains 14 residues. Germline trimming cut 11 bases from V and 4 bases from J; bases unmatched to any gene: 13. Here the CDR3 DNA reads TGTGCCGTCGACCCAGGGGGTGAGGGCACTGAAGCTTTCTTT. Protein: CAVDPGGEGTEAFF.

The V call is TRBV23-1, the J call TRBJ2-5, with TRBD1 matching over 8 bases. TRBV23-1 is flagged as an ORF with uncertain function. This CDR3 has 18 residues. J gave up 9 bases and V 2 bases, and 20 bases lay outside the gene matches. Here the CDR3 reads CASSQHPGQGWRGSAQYF. The CDR3 region has the DNA TGCGCCAGCAGTCAACATCCCGGACAGGGTTGGAGGGGTAGTGCCCAGTACTTC.

The gene calls are TRBV30 and TRBJ2-3, with D possibly TRBD2 on 5 matching bases. The V gene lost 2 bases and the J gene lost 4 bases, with 19 bases spanning the gap. Germline CDR1 GTSNPN, CDR2 SVGIG (reference sequence). There are 16 residues in the CDR3. This CDR3 reads CAWSKASRGWADTQYF. The CDR3 DNA follows: TGTGCCTGGAGTAAGGCTAGCCGAGGGTGGGCAGATACGCAGTATTTT.

The chain joins TRBV10-3 to TRBJ2-7; D possibly corresponds to TRBD1 (5 bases). Trimming left V 2 bases short and J 5 bases short, with 10 bases between. This CDR3 is 13 amino acids long. Looked up from germline, CDR1 is ENHRY and CDR2 is SYGVKD. The CDR3 loop reads CAISEVSGNEQYF. In DNA form, the CDR3 reads TGTGCCATCAGTGAGGTGTCAGGGAACGAGCAGTACTTC.

The rearrangement links TRBV7-9 to TRBJ1-1; D not resolved. CDR1 SEHNR and CDR2 FQNEAQ come from the germline V gene (reference sequence). The CDR3 is 16 residues long. The germline V and J ends were trimmed by 1 base and 6 bases, with 18 bases remaining between them. The CDR3 spells CASSLEGIRVGAEAFF. Written as DNA, the CDR3 is TGTGCCAGCAGCTTAGAAGGTATAAGGGTCGGGGCTGAAGCTTTCTTT.

The chain has TRBV6-1 and TRBJ1-1; D remains unclear. Between the trimmed V and J ends, which lost 0 bases and 11 bases, there was a span of 10 bases. Germline V gene data show CDR1 as MNHNS and CDR2 as SASEGT. The CDR3 spans 12 residues. The DNA of the CDR3 is TGTGCCAGCAGTGAAGCCGGATGGCGGGCTTTCTTT. Amino acid sequence: CASSEAGWRAFF.

This clone was observed a handful of times. The chain is built from TRBV4-1 and TRBJ1-1; D not resolved. The V and J ends lost 1 base and 4 bases respectively, with 10 bases between them. Germline V lookup: CDR1 MGHRA, CDR2 YSYEKL. This CDR3 is built from 14 residues. CDR3 loop: CASSQGRRSTEAFF. The CDR3 DNA follows: TGCGCCAGCAGCCAAGGGCGGCGAAGCACTGAAGCTTTCTTT.

The chain links TRBV6-1 to TRBJ1-3; D may be TRBD1 (6 bases). V was trimmed by 9 bases and J by 3 bases, leaving 12 bases between them. The CDR3 contains 13 residues. The V gene's germline CDR1 is MNHNS and CDR2 SASEGT. CDR3 coding DNA: TGTGCCAGTTTAGGGGGAAGTGGAAACACCATATATTTT. This codes for CASLGGSGNTIYF.

The chain carries TRBV12-5 and TRBJ2-5, with 7 bases identical to TRBD1. The CDR3 consists of 17 residues. V lost 2 bases and J lost 0; bases outside the gene matches: 9. Looked up from germline, CDR1 is LGHNT and CDR2 is FRNRAP. CDR3 residues: CASGLQQQGGYQETQYF. CDR3 bases: TGTGCTAGTGGTTTGCAACAACAAGGGGGCTACCAAGAGACCCAGTACTTC. The variable domain in full, completed from reference TRBV12-5 and TRBJ2-5, reads DARVTQTPRHKVTEMGQEVTMRCQPILGHNTVFWYRQTMMQGLELLAYFRNRAPLDDSGMPKDRFSAEMPDATLATLKIQPSEPRDSAVYFCASGLQQQGGYQETQYFGPGTRLLVL.

This chain uses TRBV4-1 with TRBJ2-7; D might be TRBD2 (5 bases). Germline-derived CDR1 and CDR2 are MGHRA and YSYEKL. V gave up 0 bases and J gave up 3 bases, with 12 bases separating them. The CDR3 covers 15 residues. The CDR3 is CASSQEVVRGYEQYF. CDR3 in DNA: TGCGCCAGCAGCCAAGAGGTGGTCCGGGGCTACGAGCAGTACTTC.

The rearrangement links TRBV6-1 to TRBJ2-1, with 15 positions matching TRBD2. Germline loops: CDR1 MNHNS, CDR2 SASEGT. V lost 4 bases to trimming and J lost 6 bases; unmatched junction nucleotides: 10. The CDR3 has 18 amino acids. CDR3 sequence reads: CASSVRTSGRATGNEQFF. The CDR3 DNA reads TGTGCCAGCAGTGTAAGGACTAGCGGGAGGGCCACGGGCAATGAGCAGTTCTTC.

The J gene is TRBJ2-4, the V gene TRBV5-8; 7 nucleotides line up with TRBD1. Germline CDR1 reads SGHTS; CDR2 reads YDEGEE. V gave up 0 bases and J gave up 3 bases; unmatched junction bases: 6. The CDR3 is 16 residues long. CDR3 sequence reads: CASSLATGLSKNIQYF. CDR3 sequence (DNA): TGTGCCAGCAGCTTGGCGACAGGGCTAAGCAAAAACATTCAGTACTTC.

This sequence joins TRBV6-1 and TRBJ2-5; TRBD1 agrees at 7 bases. The trim removed 6 bases at V and 4 bases at J, leaving 8 bases unmatched. The CDR3 sequence is 14 residues long. Germline lookup yields CDR1 MNHNS and CDR2 SASEGT. Here the CDR3 DNA reads TGTGCCAGCAGACCCGACAGGGCCCGAGAGACCCAGTACTTC. This gives the protein CASRPDRARETQYF.

The chain links TRBV6-5 to TRBJ2-1, with 11 bases matching TRBD2. Germline trimming cut 7 bases from V and 7 bases from J; bases unmatched to any gene: 9. The CDR3 extends over 15 amino acids. The germline CDR1 and CDR2 sequences are MNHEY and SVGAGI. CDR3 sequence: CASNLRLAGWNEQFF. Written as DNA, the CDR3 is TGTGCCAGCAATCTGAGACTAGCGGGATGGAATGAGCAGTTCTTC.